This T cell receptor beta chain was obtained from a study of OX40 agonist ivuxolimab in advanced cancers. In the study overall: Ivuxolimab doses were 0.01, 0.1, 0.3, 1.5, 3 or 10 mg/kg every 2 weeks.

Germline loops: CDR1 SGHVS, CDR2 FQNEAQ. The CDR3 is 15 amino acids. V was pared by 5 bases and J by 6 bases, with 12 bases of the junction left unmatched. Using immunoSEQ multiplex PCR, the repertoire was profiled, and TCRdb retains in-frame clones only, with some absent. The table records under 100,000 clones, 89% of them present only once. Overall study results and limits: Some nonresponders likewise displayed low normalized T-cell clonal expansion. There were, on average, more expanded clones in CD8+ T cells than in CD4+.

As concerns this clone: Antigen specificity is unknown.

This chain connects TRBV7-8 to TRBJ1-1; 7 positions match TRBD1. The source material was CD4+ or CD8+ T cells sorted from blood, sampled in a trial of the OX40 agonist ivuxolimab. The clonotype comes from an adult with an advanced solid tumor such as melanoma, head and neck, liver or kidney cancer. The CDR3 region is CASSTHRGREAEAFF. In nucleotides, the CDR3 is TGTGCCAGCAGCACACACAGGGGAAGGGAGGCTGAAGCTTTCTTT.